This passage covers 9 T cell receptor beta chains from one sample sequenced in a study of long-term antiretroviral therapy in people with HIV. The assay used was immunoSEQ (version v3.0), run at survey level. Produced via immunoSEQ multiplex PCR; TCRdb's table is partial and in-frame only. In the table there are around 38,000 clones, about 95% of which are singletons. The sequencing used unsorted PBMCs, collected about 9 years after starting antiretroviral therapy. These receptors all stem from a man aged 25-45 years with HIV.

The genes are TRBV20-1 and TRBJ2-7; the D is unclear. Trimming took off 5 bases at V and 6 bases at J, with 11 bases between the two ends. This CDR3 is built from 11 residues. Per the germline V gene, CDR1 is DFQATT and CDR2 is SNEGSKA (reference sequence). The CDR3 spells CSAALGSEQYV. Here the CDR3 DNA reads TGCAGTGCTGCCCTGGGATCCGAGCAGTACGTC.

This clone appeared a single time. The chain joins TRBV10-2 to TRBJ2-2, with 8 nucleotides matching TRBD2. In germline, CDR1 is WSHSY, CDR2 SAAADI. This CDR3 spans 15 amino acids. J gave up 8 bases and V 6 bases, and 11 bases lay outside the gene matches. CDR3 amino acids: CASRVAGTQSGELFF. DNA of the CDR3: TGCGCCAGCAGGGTAGCGGGGACACAATCAGGGGAGCTGTTTTTT.

The chain is built from TRBV18 and TRBJ1-3; the D gene is possibly TRBD1 (5 bases). The CDR3 has 18 amino acids. Germline lookup yields CDR1 KGHSH and CDR2 LQKENI. V was trimmed by 1 base and J by 1 base, leaving 17 bases between them. CDR3 sequence (DNA): TGTGCCAGCTCACCACTCCCCGCAGGGAAGGGGTCTGGAAACACCATATATTTT. The encoded protein is CASSPLPAGKGSGNTIYF.

This sequence joins TRBV6-6 and TRBJ2-3; D remains ambiguous. Germline CDR1 reads MNHNY; CDR2 reads SVGAGI (reference sequence). V was cut by 0 bases and J by 3 bases, with 10 bases left in between. The CDR3 covers 15 residues. The CDR3 reads CASSYSREVTDTQYF. The CDR3, as DNA: TGTGCCAGCAGTTACTCGAGAGAGGTTACAGATACGCAGTATTTT.

The J gene is TRBJ1-6, the V gene TRBV14; 7 bases match TRBD1. J was trimmed by 8 bases and V by 4 bases; bases with no gene match: 8. CDR1 and CDR2 (germline): SGHDN, FVKESK. CDR3 length: 15 residues. DNA of the CDR3: TGTGCCAGCAGCCCTCTGACAGGGACGGATTCACCCCTCCACTTT. It codes for CASSPLTGTDSPLHF.

The gene calls are TRBV2 and TRBJ1-4; 11 bases match TRBD1. CDR1 SNHLY and CDR2 FYNNEI come from the germline V gene. This CDR3 has 13 residues. With V trimmed by 7 bases and J by 7 bases, 2 bases remained unmatched. The DNA of the CDR3 is TGTGCCAGCAAAGGGACAGGGGGTGAAAAACTGTTTTTT. Amino acid sequence: CASKGTGGEKLFF.

This chain joins TRBV4-2 and TRBJ2-5, with 12 bases fitting TRBD2. The trim removed 1 base at V and 2 bases at J, leaving 2 bases unmatched. Germline V lookup: CDR1 LGHNA, CDR2 YNFKEQ. The CDR3 loop spans 16 amino acids. This CDR3 is CASSQGLAGEQETQYF. CDR3 DNA sequence: TGTGCCAGCAGCCAAGGACTAGCGGGGGAGCAAGAGACCCAGTACTTC.

The V gene is TRBV27, the J gene TRBJ1-1; D uncertain. The germline V gene has CDR1 MNHEY and CDR2 SMNVEV (reference sequence). This CDR3 has 15 amino acids. Deletions cut 5 bases from V and 4 bases from J, with 17 bases between. The CDR3 DNA reads as TGTGCCAGCAGTAAACAACACGGTATGACCACTGAAGCTTTCTTT. It specifies CASSKQHGMTTEAFF.

The chain employs TRBV5-1 and TRBJ1-5; 7 bases are shared with TRBD1. The V segment lost 4 bases and the J segment 7 bases; nucleotides outside the gene matches: 5. Germline loops: CDR1 SGHRS, CDR2 YFSETQ. There are 13 residues in the CDR3. CDR3 sequence reads: CASSLTGTQPQHF. The CDR3 nucleotides read TGCGCCAGCAGCCTGACAGGGACCCAGCCCCAGCATTTT.